These 29 T cell receptor beta chains were sequenced from one sample in a study of technical replicates of blood from a handful of donors. Sequencing was performed with immunoSEQ multiplex PCR; in TCRdb, only in-frame clones are kept and a portion is missing. The sample shows tens of thousands of clones, roughly 94% of them seen only once. The sample was T cells isolated from PBMCs. These TCRs come from a human donor in good health.

The rearrangement joins TRBV2 to TRBJ2-7; TRBD2 matches at 13 bases. V was pared by 8 bases and J by 4 bases, with 5 bases of the junction left unmatched. Per germline, CDR1 SNHLY and CDR2 FYNNEI. The CDR3 length is 14 residues. The CDR3: CASFGTSGMYEQYF. The CDR3 bases are TGTGCCAGCTTCGGGACTAGCGGGATGTACGAGCAGTACTTC.

The V and J genes are TRBV11-2 and TRBJ2-2; 9 bases line up with TRBD2. The V segment lost 3 bases and the J segment 1 base; nucleotides outside the gene matches: 3. The CDR3 extends over 16 amino acids. CDR1 is SGHAT and CDR2 is FQNNGV in the germline V gene. The CDR3, as DNA: TGTGCCAGCAGCTTTGTTAGCGGGGGGAACACCGGGGAGCTGTTTTTT. It yields the protein CASSFVSGGNTGELFF.

The chain couples TRBV30 to TRBJ1-1; D perhaps matches TRBD1 (6 bases). The CDR3 sequence is 13 residues long. The germline V gene encodes CDR1 GTSNPN and CDR2 SVGIG (reference sequence). With 3 bases removed from V and 4 bases from J, the gap between germline ends came to 12 bases. CDR3 sequence: CAWRQTGSTEAFF. CDR3 nucleotide sequence: TGTGCCTGGAGGCAAACAGGGAGCACTGAAGCTTTCTTT.

V is TRBV7-9 and J is TRBJ2-5, with 12 positions matching TRBD2. The CDR3 spans 18 residues. J gave up 4 bases and V 2 bases, and 11 bases lay outside the gene matches. Germline V gene sequence: CDR1 SEHNR, CDR2 FQNEAQ (reference sequence). The CDR3 DNA is TGTGCCAGCAGCTTATCTAGCGGGGGGGCCAGAATTCGAGAGACCCAGTACTTC. Protein: CASSLSSGGARIRETQYF.

V is TRBV27 and J is TRBJ2-3, with D possibly TRBD2 on 7 matching bases. CDR3 length: 14 amino acids. V shed 4 bases and J shed 6 bases, with 14 bases lying between them. Germline CDR1 is MNHEY and CDR2 is SMNVEV (reference sequence). CDR3 residues: CASSWGGPKDTQYF. CDR3 DNA sequence: TGTGCCAGCAGTTGGGGGGGGCCGAAGGATACGCAGTATTTT.

The chain recombines TRBV6-4 with TRBJ1-5; TRBD1 might be the D (5 bases). Germline V gene sequence: CDR1 MRHNA, CDR2 SNTAGT. The CDR3 runs 13 residues. Trimming stripped 2 bases from V and 5 bases from J, with 7 bases between. DNA of the CDR3: TGTGCCAGCAGTGACACGGGGGATCAGCCCCAGCATTTT. This sequence encodes CASSDTGDQPQHF.

The rearrangement uses TRBV6-1 and TRBJ1-1; D is unclear. Germline lookup yields CDR1 MNHNS and CDR2 SASEGT. The CDR3 covers 12 residues. This CDR3 reads CAGGPANTEAFF. Written as DNA, the CDR3 is TGTGCAGGCGGGCCAGCCAACACTGAAGCTTTCTTT.

This chain joins TRBV11-3 and TRBJ2-7, with D perhaps matching TRBD1 (6 bases). This CDR3 has 14 amino acids. V lost 3 bases to trimming and J lost 2 bases, with 11 bases between them. Germline V CDR1 and CDR2: SGHNT, YENEEA. The CDR3: CASSFRDKAYEQYF. The CDR3 region has the DNA TGTGCCAGCAGCTTTAGGGACAAAGCCTACGAGCAGTACTTC.

The chain couples TRBV27 to TRBJ2-7, with 7 bases aligning to TRBD1. With 6 bases clipped from V and 0 bases from J, the junction kept 8 bases outside the gene matches. This CDR3 comprises 15 residues. Germline CDR1 is MNHEY and CDR2 is SMNVEV (reference sequence). This chain's CDR3 is CASRPMGQNSYEQYF. Here the CDR3 DNA reads TGTGCCAGCAGGCCAATGGGACAGAACTCCTACGAGCAGTACTTC.

The V gene is TRBV6-5, the J gene TRBJ2-2; a weak D match, TRBD1 (5 bases). The germline V gene encodes CDR1 MNHEY and CDR2 SVGAGI. The CDR3 sequence is 14 residues long. V lost 4 bases and J 1 base, leaving 7 bases between the germline ends. The CDR3 sequence: CASSSTGNTGELFF. CDR3 DNA: TGTGCCAGCAGTTCTACAGGGAACACCGGGGAGCTGTTTTTT.

This chain uses TRBV7-9 with TRBJ1-5, with 8 bases aligning to TRBD1. With V trimmed by 10 bases and J by 6 bases, 5 bases remained unmatched. The germline CDR1 and CDR2 sequences are SEHNR and FQNEAQ (reference sequence). The CDR3 runs 12 residues. In nucleotides, the CDR3 is TGTGCCACTGGACAGGGCAGTCAGCCCCAGCATTTT. This codes for CATGQGSQPQHF.

This chain connects TRBV5-1 to TRBJ2-5; D gene unclear. Germline CDR1 is SGHRS and CDR2 is YFSETQ. This CDR3 contains 16 residues. V lost 0 bases to trimming and J lost 2 bases, with 14 bases between them. The CDR3 here is CASSLDPPVVQETQYF. CDR3 nucleotides: TGCGCCAGCAGCTTGGACCCGCCGGTCGTACAAGAGACCCAGTACTTC.

The genes are TRBV6-1 and TRBJ1-1, with 7 bases fitting TRBD1. Germline V gives CDR1 MNHNS, CDR2 SASEGT. The CDR3 extends over 13 amino acids. With V trimmed by 6 bases and J by 0 bases, 1 base remained unmatched. Written as DNA, the CDR3 is TGTGCCAGCAGGGACAGGTTGAACACTGAAGCTTTCTTT. This encodes CASRDRLNTEAFF.

The gene calls are TRBV7-9 and TRBJ1-1; TRBD1 is a possible D gene (5 bases). Trimming pared 3 bases from V and 6 bases from J, leaving 11 bases between. This CDR3 is 13 amino acids long. Germline lookup yields CDR1 SEHNR and CDR2 FQNEAQ (reference sequence). The CDR3 DNA sequence: TGTGCCAGCAGCTTTGGGGGGATCTCTGAAGCTTTCTTT. The encoded protein is CASSFGGISEAFF. Variable domain in full (rest from reference TRBV7-9 and TRBJ1-1): DTGVSQNPRHKITKRGQNVTFRCDPISEHNRLYWYRQTLGQGPEFLTYFQNEAQLEKSRLLSDRFSAERPKGSFSTLEIQRTEQGDSAMYLCASSFGGISEAFFGQGTRLTVV.

The rearrangement uses TRBV5-8 and TRBJ2-1; TRBD2 matches at 9 bases. This CDR3 spans 17 amino acids. The junction had 12 bases not matched to a gene; V was cut back by 2 bases and J by 6 bases. Germline V lookup: CDR1 SGHTS, CDR2 YDEGEE. As DNA, the CDR3 is TGTGCCAGCAGCTTCTCGCTCGGGACTAGCTCTGGCAATGAGCAGTTCTTC. Its translation is CASSFSLGTSSGNEQFF.

The genes are TRBV5-1 and TRBJ2-7; TRBD1 is a possible D gene (5 bases). Germline lookup yields CDR1 SGHRS and CDR2 YFSETQ. The CDR3 has 14 residues. The V and J ends lost 0 bases and 5 bases respectively, with 12 bases between them. As DNA, the CDR3 is TGCGCCAGCAGCTTGGGCCAGGGCTGGAACGAGCAGTACTTC. Translating gives CASSLGQGWNEQYF.

The chain recombines TRBV4-1 with TRBJ2-1, with 7 nucleotides matching TRBD2. Looked up from germline, CDR1 is MGHRA and CDR2 is YSYEKL. The CDR3 extends over 17 amino acids. Trimming took 4 bases from V and 5 from J; bases not matched to a gene: 14. CDR3 nucleotide sequence: TGCGCCAGCAGCCGTACAGCTATGGGAGGGCAAAACAATGAGCAGTTCTTC. This encodes CASSRTAMGGQNNEQFF.

This chain uses TRBV10-1 with TRBJ2-7, with D tentatively TRBD1 (6 bases). Trimming left V 0 bases short and J 7 bases short, with 16 bases between. Germline V gene data show CDR1 as WNHNN and CDR2 as SYGVQD (reference sequence). This CDR3 contains 15 residues. The CDR3 DNA reads as TGCGCCAGCAGTGAGTCCTACAGGGCTGGGAGAGAGCAGTACTTC. Encoded protein: CASSESYRAGREQYF.

The chain employs TRBV2 and TRBJ2-7; TRBD2 matches 8 bases. The CDR3 runs to 13 residues. V gave up 6 bases and J gave up 4 bases; unmatched junction bases: 5. The germline V gene encodes CDR1 SNHLY and CDR2 FYNNEI. The CDR3 loop is CASSAAGEYEQYF. As DNA, the CDR3 is TGTGCCAGCAGCGCAGCGGGGGAGTACGAGCAGTACTTC.

This chain links TRBV11-2 with TRBJ1-6; possibly TRBD1 for D (5 bases). Germline V gene sequence: CDR1 SGHAT, CDR2 FQNNGV. Trimming cost V 2 bases and J 6 bases, with 14 bases left between them. The CDR3 runs to 16 residues. The CDR3 loop is CASSLNLGQGNSPLHF. CDR3 nucleotides: TGTGCCAGCAGCTTAAACTTGGGTCAGGGTAATTCACCCCTCCACTTT.

This sequence joins TRBV6-5 and TRBJ1-5, with D tentatively TRBD1 (6 bases). The germline V gene has CDR1 MNHEY and CDR2 SVGAGI. The CDR3 is 13 amino acids. V lost 5 bases and J lost 6, with 11 bases in between. The CDR3 DNA follows: TGTGCCAGCAGTGGGGTGGGGGCTCAGCCCCAGCATTTT. Translation gives CASSGVGAQPQHF.

The CDR3 coding sequence is TGTGCCAGCGTCGGGAGGGGGGTTAGCAATCAGCCCCAGCATTTT. Residues: CASVGRGVSNQPQHF. The chain has TRBV6-6 and TRBJ1-5, with a tentative D call TRBD1 (6 bases). V was trimmed by 8 bases and J by 0 bases, leaving 14 bases between them. CDR1 and CDR2 (germline): MNHNY, SVGAGI (reference sequence). This CDR3 comprises 15 residues.

The V and J genes are TRBV5-1 and TRBJ2-7; D is uncertain. The CDR3 runs to 14 residues. Per the germline V gene, CDR1 is SGHRS and CDR2 is YFSETQ. Trimming left V 2 bases short and J 2 bases short, with 11 bases between. CDR3 nucleotides: TGCGCCAGCAGCTTAGTGGCCAGAACCTACGAGCAGTACTTC. Translation: CASSLVARTYEQYF.

This clone was seen just once. J is TRBJ2-2 and V is TRBV9; D may be TRBD2 (5 bases). The germline CDR1 and CDR2 sequences are SGDLS and YYNGEE. This CDR3 has 14 residues. The V end was cut by 0 bases, the J end by 4 bases, with 7 bases between. The CDR3 sequence: CASSVVGSTGELFF. In DNA, the CDR3 is TGTGCCAGCAGCGTAGTAGGGAGCACCGGGGAGCTGTTTTTT.

The gene calls are TRBV19 and TRBJ2-5; D possibly corresponds to TRBD1 (5 bases). The CDR3 is 13 amino acids. CDR1 LNHDA and CDR2 SQIVND come from the germline V gene (reference sequence). Trimming took 3 bases from V and 5 from J, leaving 10 bases between them. The CDR3 sequence: CASSIGRAETQYF. CDR3 DNA: TGTGCCAGTAGTATCGGCAGGGCGGAGACCCAGTACTTC.

A remark on this clone: The CDR3 does not close with the conserved phenylalanine or tryptophan, likely indicating a read error. Because the CDR3's place on the DNA is in doubt, the DNA is left out and the CDR3 is given as listed by TCRdb. The rearrangement uses TRBV7-3 and TRBJ2-7; TRBD1, the D gene given by the table, was not confirmed from the DNA. The length of the CDR3 is 10 amino acids, counting both ends. Germline-derived CDR1 and CDR2 are SGHTA and FQGTGA. This chain's CDR3 is CASSLYLGQL.

The chain links TRBV4-1 to TRBJ1-1; D call uncertain. The CDR3 contains 19 residues. Trimming removed 0 bases at V and 7 bases at J, with 27 bases between. Germline-derived CDR1 and CDR2 are MGHRA and YSYEKL. This CDR3 reads CASSQEWENSDWRASEAFF. In nucleotides, the CDR3 is TGCGCCAGCAGCCAAGAATGGGAAAACAGCGACTGGCGGGCGAGTGAAGCTTTCTTT.

This clone was counted once. V gene TRBV5-1 combines with J gene TRBJ2-5, with a possible D match to TRBD1 (6 bases). V was shortened by 1 base and J by 3 bases, with 7 bases between the two germline ends. CDR1 is SGHRS, CDR2 YFSETQ, per germline. This CDR3 has 13 residues. The CDR3 loop is CASSLTGKETQYF. CDR3 coding DNA: TGCGCCAGCAGCTTGACAGGGAAAGAGACCCAGTACTTC.

This clone showed up just once. The chain employs TRBV6-4 and TRBJ1-1; D call uncertain. Per germline, CDR1 MRHNA and CDR2 SNTAGT. The ends were cut back, 5 bases at V and 2 bases at J, with 12 bases in the middle. CDR3 length equals 14 residues. CDR3 bases: TGTGCCAGCAGTCTAACCGGGTTTAACACTGAAGCTTTCTTT. This gives the protein CASSLTGFNTEAFF.